There are a few counts of the clone carrying this T cell receptor (beta chain). Its antigen remains unknown. TCRdb re-derived calls from the 5' RACE reads in MiXCR, one entry per CDR3 protein. The sample yields 200,000 to 300,000 distinct CDR3 sequences, 15% to 20% seen once. These data come from a study of T-cell memory formation after mild COVID-19. About the study: Among the donors, TCR clusters were largely specific to each donor.

Study-wide points: Proof of SARS-CoV-2 specificity was absent for the second-wave clones that crested on day 37. The study found balanced CD4/CD8 in clones contracting day 15 to 85 and a CD4+ lean in later expanders. Contracting clones localized mainly to CM and EM when CD4+ and mainly to EMRA when CD8+.

This CDR3 spans 15 amino acids. Germline values: CDR1 DFQATT, CDR2 SNEGSKA (reference sequence). Trimming removed 0 bases from V and 1 base from J, with 12 bases in between. V and J are TRBV20-1 and TRBJ1-1, with D possibly matching TRBD1 (5 bases). This TCR was sampled from a man between 18 and 29 years old who had mild COVID-19 (a few samples of this study predate the infection). Cell type and time point are not known. The sequenced sample consisted of PBMCs or a T cell subset sorted from them (not recorded which). The CDR3 spells CSARDGVRGNTEAFF. The CDR3 region has the DNA TGCAGTGCTAGAGACGGGGTTAGGGGGAACACTGAAGCTTTCTTT.